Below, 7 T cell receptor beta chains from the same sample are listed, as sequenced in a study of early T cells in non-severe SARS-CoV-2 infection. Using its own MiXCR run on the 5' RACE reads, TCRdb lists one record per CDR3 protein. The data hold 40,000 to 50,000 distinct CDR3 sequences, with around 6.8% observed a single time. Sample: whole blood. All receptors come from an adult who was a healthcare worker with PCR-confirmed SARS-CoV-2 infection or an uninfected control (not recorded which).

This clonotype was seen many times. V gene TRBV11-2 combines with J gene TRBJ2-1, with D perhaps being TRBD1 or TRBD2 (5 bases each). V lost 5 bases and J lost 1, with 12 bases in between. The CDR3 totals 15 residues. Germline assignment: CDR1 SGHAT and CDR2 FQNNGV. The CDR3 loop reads CASSPIGGSYNEQFF. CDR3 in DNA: TGTGCCAGCAGCCCCATTGGGGGATCCTACAATGAGCAGTTCTTC.

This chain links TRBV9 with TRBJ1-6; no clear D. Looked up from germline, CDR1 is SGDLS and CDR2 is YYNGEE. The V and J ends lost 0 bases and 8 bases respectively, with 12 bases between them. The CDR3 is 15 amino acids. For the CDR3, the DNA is TGTGCCAGCAGCGTAGAAGGGCCTTGGGATTCACCCCTCCACTTT. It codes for CASSVEGPWDSPLHF.

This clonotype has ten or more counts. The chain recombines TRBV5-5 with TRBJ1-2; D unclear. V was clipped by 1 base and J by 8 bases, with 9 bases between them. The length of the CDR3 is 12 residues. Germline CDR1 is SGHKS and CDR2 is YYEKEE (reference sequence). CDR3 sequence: CASSLSTWGYTF. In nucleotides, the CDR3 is TGTGCCAGCAGCTTGAGCACTTGGGGCTACACCTTC.

The CDR3 region has the DNA TGTGCCAGCAGCCCCCGACTAGCGGGGGGCAATGAGCAGTTCTTC. It specifies CASSPRLAGGNEQFF. The J gene is TRBJ2-1, the V gene TRBV3-1; 13 nucleotides align to TRBD2. Germline CDR1 reads LGHDT; CDR2 reads YNNKEL (reference sequence). CDR3 length equals 15 residues. V dropped 4 bases and J dropped 6; count of bases not matched to a gene: 3.

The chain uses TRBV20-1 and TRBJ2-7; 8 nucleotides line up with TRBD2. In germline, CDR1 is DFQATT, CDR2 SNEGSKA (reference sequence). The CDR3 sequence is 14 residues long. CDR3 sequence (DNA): TGCAGCACCCATGGCGGGGGGCAAATCGGCGAGCAGTACTTC. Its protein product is CSTHGGGQIGEQYF.

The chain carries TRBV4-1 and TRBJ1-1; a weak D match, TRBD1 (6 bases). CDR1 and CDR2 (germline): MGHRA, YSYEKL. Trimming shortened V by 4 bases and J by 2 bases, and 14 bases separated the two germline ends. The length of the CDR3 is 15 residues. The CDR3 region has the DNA TGCGCCAGCAGCCTACTGACAGGCAGTAACACTGAAGCTTTCTTT. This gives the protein CASSLLTGSNTEAFF.

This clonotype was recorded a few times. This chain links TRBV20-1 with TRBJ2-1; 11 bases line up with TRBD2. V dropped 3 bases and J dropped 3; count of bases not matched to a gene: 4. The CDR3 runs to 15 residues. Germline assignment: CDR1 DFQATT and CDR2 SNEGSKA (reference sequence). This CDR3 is CSARVSGGVYNEQFF. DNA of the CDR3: TGCAGTGCTAGGGTTAGCGGGGGGGTCTACAATGAGCAGTTCTTC.